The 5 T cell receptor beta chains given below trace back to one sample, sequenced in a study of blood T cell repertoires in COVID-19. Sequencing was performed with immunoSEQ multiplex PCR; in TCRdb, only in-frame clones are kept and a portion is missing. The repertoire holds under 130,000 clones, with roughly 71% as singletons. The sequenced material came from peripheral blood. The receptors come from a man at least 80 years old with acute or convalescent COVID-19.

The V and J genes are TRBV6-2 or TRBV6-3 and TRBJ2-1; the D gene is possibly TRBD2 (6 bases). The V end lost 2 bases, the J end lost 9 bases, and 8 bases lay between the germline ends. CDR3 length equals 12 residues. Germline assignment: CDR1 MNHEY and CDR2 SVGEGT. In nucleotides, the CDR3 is TGTGCCAGCAGTTACATGGAGGGTGAGCAGTTCTTC. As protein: CASSYMEGEQFF.

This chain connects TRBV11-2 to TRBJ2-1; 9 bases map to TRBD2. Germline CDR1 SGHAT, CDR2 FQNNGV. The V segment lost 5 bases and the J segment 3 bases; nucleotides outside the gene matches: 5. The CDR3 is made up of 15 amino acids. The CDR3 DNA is TGTGCCAGCAGCCTGGGACTAGCTGTCTACAATGAGCAGTTCTTC. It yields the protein CASSLGLAVYNEQFF. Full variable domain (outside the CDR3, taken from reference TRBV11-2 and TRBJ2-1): EAGVAQSPRYKIIEKRQSVAFWCNPISGHATLYWYQQILGQGPKLLIQFQNNGVVDDSQLPKDRFSAERLKGVDSTLKIQPAKLEDSAVYLCASSLGLAVYNEQFFGPGTRLTVL.

The CDR3 loop is CASSLDAGGPTDTQYF. As DNA, the CDR3 is TGCGCCAGCAGCTTGGACGCGGGAGGGCCAACAGATACGCAGTATTTT. V is TRBV5-1 and J is TRBJ2-3; TRBD2 matches at 9 bases. Losses at the gene ends were 0 bases for V and 3 bases for J; bases not matched to a gene: 5. The CDR3 extends over 16 amino acids. The germline gives CDR1 SGHRS, CDR2 YFSETQ.

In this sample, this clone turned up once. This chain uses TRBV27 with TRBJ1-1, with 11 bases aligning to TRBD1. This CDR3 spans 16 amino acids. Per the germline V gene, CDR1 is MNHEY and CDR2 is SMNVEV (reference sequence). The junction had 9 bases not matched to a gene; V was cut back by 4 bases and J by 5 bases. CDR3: CASSYLRTGGITEAFF. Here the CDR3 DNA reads TGTGCCAGCAGTTACCTCAGGACAGGGGGCATTACTGAAGCTTTCTTT.

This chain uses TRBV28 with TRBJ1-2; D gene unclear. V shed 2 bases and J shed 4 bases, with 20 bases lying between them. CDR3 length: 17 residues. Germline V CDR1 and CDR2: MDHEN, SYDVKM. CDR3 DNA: TGTGCCAGCAGTTTAGGGTCCTCGAGGCCTCGAGGCTATGGCTACACCTTC. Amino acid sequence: CASSLGSSRPRGYGYTF.